The next 29 T cell receptor beta chains were all read from a single sample in a study of Graves' ophthalmopathy and Graves' hyperthyroidism. Beta-chain TCR CDR3 regions were amplified from RNA transcripts. RT-PCR in the first round used HTBI primers; a second-round multiplex PCR followed. Using its own MiXCR run on the multiplex PCR reads, TCRdb lists one record per CDR3 protein. The sample has around 1,200,000 distinct CDR3 sequences, 36% seen once. The sample was peripheral blood or thyroid tissue (not recorded which). The receptors shown here come from an adult man with Graves' hyperthyroidism.

V gene TRBV5-1 combines with J gene TRBJ2-7, with TRBD2 matching 13 bases. Per germline, CDR1 SGHRS and CDR2 YFSETQ. This CDR3 spans 16 amino acids. With 3 bases clipped from V and 1 base from J, the junction kept 4 bases outside the gene matches. In nucleotides, the CDR3 is TGCGCCAGCAGCTCGCCGACTAGCGGGAGGTCCTACGAGCAGTACTTC. Its translation is CASSSPTSGRSYEQYF.

This clonotype was seen ten or more times. The rearrangement joins TRBV5-4 to TRBJ2-7; D is undetermined. The CDR3 is 13 amino acids. Trimming took off 4 bases at V and 3 bases at J, with 11 bases between the two ends. CDR1 is SGHNT and CDR2 is YYREEE in the germline V gene (reference sequence). The CDR3, as DNA: TGTGCCAGCAGCCATACGTCGGGCTACGAGCAGTACTTC. Translated: CASSHTSGYEQYF.

The genes are TRBV12-3 or TRBV12-4 and TRBJ1-1, with 7 bases that match TRBD1. With 5 bases clipped from V and 9 bases from J, the junction kept 9 bases outside the gene matches. The CDR3 contains 13 residues. The CDR3: CASSLGTEAQAFF. For the CDR3, the DNA is TGTGCCAGCAGTCTCGGGACAGAGGCGCAAGCTTTCTTT.

On this clonotype itself: At one of its ends the junction is not consistent with the germline gene, which may arise from a read error. CDR3: CSVKDLPQGFTDTQYF. The CDR3 DNA reads TGCAGCGTTAAAGATCTTCCGCAGGGGTTTACAGATACGCAGTATTTT. The rearrangement links TRBV29-1 to TRBJ2-3; TRBD1 might be the D (6 bases). The CDR3 contains 16 residues. The germline V gene has CDR1 SQVTM and CDR2 ANQGSEA.

This clonotype was seen at least ten times. The genes are TRBV7-2 and TRBJ2-6, with 9 bases identical to TRBD1. The CDR3 contains 17 residues. Germline V gene sequence: CDR1 SGHTA, CDR2 FQGNSA. V lost 5 bases, J lost 2 bases, and 7 bases stayed unmatched. CDR3 in DNA: TGTGCCAGCAGCCTTGGACAGGGGTGGGCTGGGGCCAACGTCCTGACTTTC. Residues: CASSLGQGWAGANVLTF.

This clonotype occurred a few times. The chain recombines TRBV4-1 with TRBJ2-5, with TRBD1 matching 9 bases. Germline CDR1 is MGHRA and CDR2 is YSYEKL. Trimming took 5 bases from V and 5 from J; bases not matched to a gene: 18. This CDR3 comprises 18 residues. CDR3 protein: CASSVDAGTGFLRETQYF. CDR3 DNA sequence: TGCGCCAGCAGCGTCGATGCCGGGACAGGGTTTTTGAGGGAGACCCAGTACTTC.

This clonotype was seen at least ten times. The chain couples TRBV5-6 to TRBJ2-7; D unresolved. This CDR3 region has 13 residues. Germline CDR1 SGHDT, CDR2 YYEEEE. V was trimmed by 2 bases and J by 3 bases, leaving 9 bases between them. CDR3 in amino acids: CASSLAFSYEQYF. The CDR3 region has the DNA TGTGCCAGCAGCTTAGCTTTCAGCTACGAGCAGTACTTC. The whole variable domain, remainder taken from reference TRBV5-6 and TRBJ2-7, is DAGVTQSPTHLIKTRGQQVTLRCSPKSGHDTVSWYQQALGQGPQFIFQYYEEEERQRGNFPDRFSGHQFPNYSSELNVNALLLGDSALYLCASSLAFSYEQYFGPGTRLTVT.

The chain is built from TRBV12-3 or TRBV12-4 and TRBJ1-2; no definite D call. The CDR3 runs 15 residues. V was cut by 3 bases and J by 4 bases, with 15 bases left in between. CDR3 sequence: CASSLHQAPGYGYTF. CDR3 nucleotides: TGTGCCAGCAGTTTGCATCAGGCCCCAGGCTATGGCTACACCTTC.

V gene TRBV2 combines with J gene TRBJ2-7, with 11 bases matching TRBD2. Losses at the gene ends were 2 bases for V and 5 bases for J; bases not matched to a gene: 5. Germline values: CDR1 SNHLY, CDR2 FYNNEI. The CDR3 runs 15 residues. CDR3 sequence reads: CASSESTSGSNEQYF. The CDR3 bases are TGTGCCAGCAGTGAAAGTACTAGCGGGAGCAACGAGCAGTACTTC.

This clonotype occurred many times. The CDR3 protein is CASSSNLAGGFETQYF. CDR3 DNA: TGTGCCAGTAGTTCCAACTTAGCGGGAGGATTCGAGACCCAGTACTTC. The V and J genes are TRBV19 and TRBJ2-5; TRBD2 agrees at 10 bases. CDR3 length: 16 amino acids. Per germline, CDR1 LNHDA and CDR2 SQIVND (reference sequence). V gave up 5 bases and J gave up 5 bases; unmatched junction bases: 11.

This clonotype was found many times. The chain has TRBV20-1 and TRBJ1-6; 7 bases are shared with TRBD1. The CDR3 sequence is 13 residues long. Germline V gene data show CDR1 as DFQATT and CDR2 as SNEGSKA (reference sequence). V dropped 5 bases and J dropped 8; count of bases not matched to a gene: 6. The CDR3 loop is CSARRGRDSPLHF. DNA for the CDR3: TGCAGTGCTCGAAGGGGGCGAGATTCACCCCTCCACTTT.

CDR3 in amino acids: CSARDRGAGNTIYF. In nucleotides, the CDR3 is TGCAGTGCTAGAGATAGGGGGGCGGGAAACACCATATATTTT. The chain employs TRBV20-1 and TRBJ1-3; D may be TRBD1 (6 bases). Trimming stripped 0 bases from V and 4 bases from J, with 10 bases between. The CDR3 has 14 residues. Germline V gene lookup returns CDR1 DFQATT and CDR2 SNEGSKA (reference sequence).

This clonotype was picked up many times. This chain connects TRBV7-9 to TRBJ2-7; D may match TRBD1 or TRBD2 (5 bases each). V lost 4 bases to trimming and J lost 1 base, with 11 bases between them. The CDR3 has 14 residues. CDR1 SEHNR and CDR2 FQNEAQ come from the germline V gene (reference sequence). The CDR3 loop reads CASSSGDGSYEQYF. The CDR3 DNA reads TGTGCCAGCAGCTCCGGGGACGGATCCTACGAGCAGTACTTC.

This clonotype was recorded a few times. This chain links TRBV20-1 with TRBJ2-7; D may be TRBD2 (5 bases). Germline V gives CDR1 DFQATT, CDR2 SNEGSKA (reference sequence). The V end was cut by 6 bases, the J end by 2 bases, with 20 bases between. The CDR3 is made up of 15 amino acids. The CDR3 protein is CSATSGAGDTYEQYF. DNA of the CDR3: TGCAGTGCCACGTCTGGCGCCGGGGATACCTACGAGCAGTACTTC.

This clonotype was counted between two and nine times. DNA for the CDR3: TGCGCCAGCAGCCAAGATATCGGCCCAGGATCTGGAAACACCATATATTTT. Residues: CASSQDIGPGSGNTIYF. The rearrangement uses TRBV4-3 and TRBJ1-3; D unresolved. Trimming removed 0 bases from V and 1 base from J, with 13 bases in between. The CDR3 consists of 17 residues. From germline, CDR1 is LGHNA and CDR2 YSLEER.

This clonotype was detected many times. The rearrangement joins TRBV7-2 to TRBJ2-7; no clear D. V lost 0 bases, J lost 0 bases, and 6 bases lay in between. Per germline, CDR1 SGHTA and CDR2 FQGNSA. This CDR3 is 14 amino acids long. The CDR3 region is CASSLAGFSYEQYF. As DNA, the CDR3 is TGTGCCAGCAGCTTAGCTGGGTTCTCCTACGAGCAGTACTTC.

This clonotype was seen only a few times. This chain links TRBV5-4 with TRBJ1-1, with 7 bases lining up with TRBD1. Germline CDR1 is SGHNT and CDR2 is YYREEE (reference sequence). The CDR3 runs to 14 residues. J gave up 6 bases and V 2 bases, and 7 bases lay outside the gene matches. This CDR3 is CASSLGGGAPEAFF. The CDR3 DNA follows: TGTGCCAGCAGCTTAGGAGGGGGCGCTCCTGAAGCTTTCTTT.

The rearrangement links TRBV10-2 to TRBJ1-2; D gene uncertain. This CDR3 contains 13 residues. Trimming stripped 2 bases from V and 3 bases from J, with 7 bases between. Looked up from germline, CDR1 is WSHSY and CDR2 is SAAADI. CDR3: CASSEVLHYGYTF. For the CDR3, the DNA is TGCGCCAGCAGTGAGGTCCTGCACTATGGCTACACCTTC.

The V call is TRBV25-1, the J call TRBJ1-1; TRBD1 agrees at 12 bases. The V gene's germline CDR1 is MGHDK and CDR2 SYGVNS. Trimming removed 5 bases from V and 6 bases from J; junction bases left unmatched: 10. The CDR3 is 16 amino acids. CDR3 nucleotides: TGTGCCAGCAGTTCGGGACAGGGGGCTAGGTACGCTGAAGCTTTCTTT. This translates into CASSSGQGARYAEAFF.

This clonotype was picked up a small number of times. The chain links TRBV29-1 to TRBJ2-6; D gene ambiguous. V was cut by 6 bases and J by 0 bases, with 9 bases left in between. Germline CDR1 and CDR2: SQVTM and ANQGSEA. The CDR3 has 14 residues. This CDR3 reads CSVVDGSGANVLTF. Written as DNA, the CDR3 is TGCAGCGTCGTTGACGGCTCTGGGGCCAACGTCCTGACTTTC. The whole variable domain, remainder taken from reference TRBV29-1 and TRBJ2-6, is SAVISQKPSRDICQRGTSLTIQCQVDSQVTMMFWYRQQPGQSLTLIATANQGSEATYESGFVIDKFPISRPNLTFSTLTVSNMSPEDSSIYLCSVVDGSGANVLTFGAGSRLTVL.

This clonotype was counted a few times. This rearrangement joins TRBV18 to TRBJ2-5, with a possible D match to TRBD2 (5 bases). The germline V gene encodes CDR1 KGHSH and CDR2 LQKENI. Trimming cost V 4 bases and J 5 bases, with 14 bases left between them. CDR3 length: 14 residues. CDR3 sequence reads: CASSLNARGETQYF. The CDR3 nucleotides are TGTGCCAGCTCACTGAATGCACGCGGGGAGACCCAGTACTTC.

At least ten counts were recorded for this clonotype. The chain joins TRBV6-5 to TRBJ1-2; D gene uncertain. This CDR3 is 12 amino acids long. V was shortened by 8 bases and J by 7 bases, with 14 bases between the two germline ends. Germline CDR1 is MNHEY and CDR2 is SVGAGI. CDR3 sequence (DNA): TGTGCCAGCCGGTCCGGACGTAGTGGCTACACCTTC. As protein: CASRSGRSGYTF.

The J gene is TRBJ1-5, the V gene TRBV12-3 or TRBV12-4; tentatively, D is TRBD1 (6 bases). The length of the CDR3 is 15 residues. V was shortened by 6 bases and J by 2 bases, with 14 bases between the two germline ends. DNA for the CDR3: TGTGCCAGCAGCCCCGGGGGACAACGCAATCAGCCCCAGCATTTT. Its protein is CASSPGGQRNQPQHF.

Concerning this clonotype itself: A much larger clonotype is one base distant, so this may be a read error. V is TRBV10-3 and J is TRBJ1-5; a weak D match, TRBD1 (5 bases). Germline lookup yields CDR1 ENHRY and CDR2 SYGVKD. Trimming removed 6 bases from V and 7 bases from J, with 13 bases in between. This CDR3 contains 13 residues. DNA of the CDR3: TGTGCCATCAGGGAAACAGGAAGCCAGCCCCAGCATTTT. Protein sequence: CAIRETGSQPQHF.

The rearrangement uses TRBV19 and TRBJ1-4; TRBD1 is a possible D gene (5 bases). The CDR3 extends over 17 amino acids. V lost 10 bases, J lost 4 bases, and 25 bases lay in between. Germline CDR1 reads LNHDA; CDR2 reads SQIVND (reference sequence). As DNA, the CDR3 is TGTGCCACCGCCCGGGTGGCAGGGATGACTTATAATGAAAAACTGTTTTTT. Protein product: CATARVAGMTYNEKLFF.

Ten or more counts support this clonotype. The V gene is TRBV7-8, the J gene TRBJ1-4; D uncertain. CDR3 length: 15 residues. The germline V gene encodes CDR1 SGHVS and CDR2 FQNEAQ. Deletions cut 0 bases from V and 6 bases from J, with 11 bases between. CDR3 sequence: CASSLAYPNYEKLFF. As DNA, the CDR3 is TGTGCCAGCAGCTTAGCCTACCCAAACTATGAAAAACTGTTTTTT.

Turning to this clonotype: Relative to the germline gene, one junction end is altered; a read error may explain this. V usage is TRBV7-9 and J usage is TRBJ1-1; 7 bases agree with TRBD1. CDR1 SEHNR and CDR2 FQNEAQ come from the germline V gene (reference sequence). The CDR3 sequence is 16 residues long. CDR3 in amino acids: CAGSSQQGQTNTEAFF. CDR3 in DNA: TGTGCCGGCAGCTCTCAACAGGGACAGACTAACACTGAAGCTTTCTTT.

This clonotype was detected a few times. This sequence joins TRBV15 and TRBJ2-3; TRBD2 matches 11 bases. Germline loops: CDR1 LNHNV, CDR2 YYDKDF (reference sequence). The CDR3 spans 14 residues. After removal of 9 bases from V and 0 bases from J, the junction contained 2 bases not matched to a gene. The CDR3 DNA reads TGTGCCACGCTAGCGGGGGGAAGCACAGATACGCAGTATTTT. Translation: CATLAGGSTDTQYF.

This chain links TRBV4-2 with TRBJ2-7; TRBD2 matches at 10 bases. V lost 3 bases to trimming and J lost 2 bases; unmatched junction nucleotides: 4. Germline values: CDR1 LGHNA, CDR2 YNFKEQ. This CDR3 has 15 amino acids. The CDR3: CASSHGLAATYEQYF. As DNA, the CDR3 is TGTGCCAGCAGCCATGGACTAGCGGCAACCTACGAGCAGTACTTC.